These T cell receptor beta chains were read from a single sample in a study of blood T cell repertoires in COVID-19. Clones were sequenced by immunoSEQ multiplex PCR, and TCRdb holds only the in-frame ones, with some missing. The sample yields more than 90,000 clones, 70% to 80% seen once. The sequencing sample was made of peripheral blood. The receptor set was obtained from a man in his 70s with acute or convalescent COVID-19. Each CDR3 is given with its conserved first and last residue.

v_gene,CDR3aa
TRBV18,CASSSGPLNLQGQYF
TRBV6-5,CASSLTSTGYEQYF
TRBV7-9,CASTYMSGGGGNNSPLHF
TRBV18,CASSRAGGHNEQFF
TRBV2,CASSRQDRGDEKLFF
TRBV2,CASQRMNTGELFF
TRBV12-5,CASGRDRAGQFF
TRBV30,CAWAGGAYNEQFF
TRBV5-4,CASSPQRGTYGYTF
TRBV7-2,CASSHTVGGMNTEAFF
TRBV9,CASSGQGNQPQHF
TRBV18,CASSPLQNRGLNTGELFF
TRBV3-1/TRBV3-2,CASSRGTGAGTGELFF
TRBV5-1,CASSLAGGGGSTDTQYF
TRBV27,CASSLRGGNQPQHF
TRBV11-1,CASSLDWGQPQHF
TRBV18,CASSVLAGGPNEQFF
TRBV4-1,CASSQPGLFLSNEKLFF